This record concerns one T cell receptor (beta chain) sequence. Its target is not known. Only in-frame clones appear in the TCRdb table, and some are missing; sequencing was by immunoSEQ multiplex PCR. This sample has under 300,000 clones, with just over 85% found just once. CDR3 length: 13 residues. Trimming removed 6 bases from V and 2 bases from J; junction bases left unmatched: 4. Germline CDR1 MDHEN, CDR2 SYDVKM. The entry originates in a study of cytomegalovirus exposure and HLA in healthy donors. Study in general: In a later analysis, the roughly 130 validation repertoires were reported to have used the same platform as the 550 to 850 first-cohort repertoires. Points from the study as a whole: Researchers catalogued about 160 TCR beta chains as cytomegalovirus-associated. TCR clusters originating in the first cohort tended to co-occur in the roughly 120 validation repertoires, according to a later analysis.

The specimen sequenced was PBMCs. The source is a woman younger than 35 in good health and CMV-seronegative. The gene calls are TRBV28 and TRBJ2-7; TRBD1 matches at 7 bases. CDR3 sequence reads: CASRADRTYEQYF. The CDR3 DNA reads TGTGCCAGCAGGGCGGACAGGACCTACGAGCAGTACTTC.